The T cell receptor beta chain described here comes from a study of tumor-infiltrating lymphocytes in primary liver carcinoma. Across the whole study: Patients of both sexes were 30 to 69 years old. There were roughly 3.5 to 7.13 million productive TCRbeta reads per sample, a yield similar across tissue types. Study results and limitations: The study found a significantly higher top-250-clone fraction in tumors than in blood (p = 0.039).

About this clonotype: Its target is not known. The junction and the germline gene differ at one end; a read error may be behind it.

A primer matching the constant region was used to make TCR beta cDNA from 450 to 550 ng of total RNA. ARM-PCR, slightly modified, supplied the TCR beta libraries through three nested multiplex PCR rounds. With TRBV1-TRBV30 forward primers and a C-beta reverse primer, the first two PCR rounds were run for 10 cycles each. From the multiplex PCR reads, TCRdb called clonotypes with MiXCR, one entry per CDR3 protein. The repertoire holds about 75,000 distinct CDR3 sequences, with 69% as singletons. From approximately 20-30 mg of unsorted bulk tissue, DNA and RNA were co-extracted together. These patients lived with chronic HBV infection and had never been treated. Germline values: CDR1 SGHNT, CDR2 YENEEA. The CDR3 is 14 amino acids.

This clonotype was sampled from a man aged 40-55 years with primary liver carcinoma and hepatitis B virus infection. Sequences were obtained from tumor-adjacent normal liver tissue. The chain carries TRBV11-3 and TRBJ2-1; D is ambiguous. CDR3 residues: CVSSLGVSNDEQFF. The CDR3 DNA sequence: TGTGTCAGCAGCTTAGGCGTCTCGAACGATGAGCAGTTCTTC.